The source of this T cell receptor beta chain is a study of technical replicates of blood from a handful of donors. Generated by immunoSEQ multiplex PCR, the TCRdb table keeps only in-frame clones and is missing some. In the table there are fewer than 60,000 clones, approximately 90% of which are singletons. The trim removed 3 bases at V and 3 bases at J, leaving 3 bases unmatched. CDR3 size: 14 residues. CDR1 SGHTA and CDR2 FQGNSA come from the germline V gene. This sequence was found in a human donor in good health. Some clones in this sample may be carry-over from other donors' samples. The genes are TRBV7-2 and TRBJ2-7; 9 bases map to TRBD2. Sequenced: PBMCs. The CDR3 coding sequence is TGTGCCAGCAGCTTGACTAGCGGAGTCTACGAGCAGTACTTC. Its protein is CASSLTSGVYEQYF.